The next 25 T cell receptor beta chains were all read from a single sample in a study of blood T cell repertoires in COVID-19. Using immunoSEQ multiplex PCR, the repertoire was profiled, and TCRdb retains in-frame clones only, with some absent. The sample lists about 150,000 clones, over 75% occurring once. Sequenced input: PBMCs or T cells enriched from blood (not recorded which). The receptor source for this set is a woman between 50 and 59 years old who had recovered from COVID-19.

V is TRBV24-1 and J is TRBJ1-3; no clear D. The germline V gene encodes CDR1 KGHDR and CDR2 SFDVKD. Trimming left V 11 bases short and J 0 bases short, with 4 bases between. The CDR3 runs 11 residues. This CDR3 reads CAINSGNTIYF. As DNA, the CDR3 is TGTGCCATTAACTCTGGAAACACCATATATTTT.

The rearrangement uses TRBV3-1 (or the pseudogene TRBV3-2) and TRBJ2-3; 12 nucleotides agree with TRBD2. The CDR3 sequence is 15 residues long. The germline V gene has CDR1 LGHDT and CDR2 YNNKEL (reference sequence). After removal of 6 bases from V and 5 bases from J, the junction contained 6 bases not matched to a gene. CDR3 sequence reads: CASRTSGGAVDTQYF. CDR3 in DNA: TGTGCCAGCAGGACTAGCGGGGGCGCGGTAGATACGCAGTATTTT.

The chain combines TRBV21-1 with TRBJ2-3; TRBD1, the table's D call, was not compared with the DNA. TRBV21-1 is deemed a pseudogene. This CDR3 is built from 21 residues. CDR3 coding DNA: TGTGCCAGCAGCGCGCGAAGTTACGGACAGGAGTTTCACCAGGGCACAGATACGCAGTATTTT. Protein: CASSARSYGQEFHQGTDTQYF.

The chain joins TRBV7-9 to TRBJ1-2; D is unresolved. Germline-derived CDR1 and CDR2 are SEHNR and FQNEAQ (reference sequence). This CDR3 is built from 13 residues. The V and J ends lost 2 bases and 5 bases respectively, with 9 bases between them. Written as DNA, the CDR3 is TGTGCCAGCAGCTTACCCAGACTTTATGGCTACACCTTC. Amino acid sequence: CASSLPRLYGYTF.

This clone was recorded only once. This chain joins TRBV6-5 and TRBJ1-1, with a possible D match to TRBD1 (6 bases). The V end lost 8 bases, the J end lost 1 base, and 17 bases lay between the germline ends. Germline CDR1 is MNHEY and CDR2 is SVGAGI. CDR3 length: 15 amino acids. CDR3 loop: CASSRRGAKNTEAFF. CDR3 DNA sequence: TGTGCCAGCTCGCGTCGGGGGGCTAAGAACACTGAAGCTTTCTTT.

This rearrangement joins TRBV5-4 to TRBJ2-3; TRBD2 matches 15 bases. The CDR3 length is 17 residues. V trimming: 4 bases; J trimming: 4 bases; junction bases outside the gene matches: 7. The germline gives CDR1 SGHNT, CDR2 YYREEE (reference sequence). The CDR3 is CASSLGLAGGRPDTQYF. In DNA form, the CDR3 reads TGTGCCAGCAGCCTAGGACTAGCGGGGGGGCGCCCAGATACGCAGTATTTT.

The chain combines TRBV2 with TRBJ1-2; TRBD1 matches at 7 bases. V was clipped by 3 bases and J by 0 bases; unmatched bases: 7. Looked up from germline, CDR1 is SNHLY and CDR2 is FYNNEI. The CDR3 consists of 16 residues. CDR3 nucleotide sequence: TGTGCCAGCAGTGATGGGACAGTTTTTTCTAACTATGGCTACACCTTC. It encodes CASSDGTVFSNYGYTF.

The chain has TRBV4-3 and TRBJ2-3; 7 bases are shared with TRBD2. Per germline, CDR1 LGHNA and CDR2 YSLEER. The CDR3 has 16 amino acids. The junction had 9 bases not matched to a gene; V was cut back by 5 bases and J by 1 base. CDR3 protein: CASSKRGSGGTDTQYF. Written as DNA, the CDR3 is TGCGCCAGCAGCAAAAGAGGGAGCGGGGGCACAGATACGCAGTATTTT.

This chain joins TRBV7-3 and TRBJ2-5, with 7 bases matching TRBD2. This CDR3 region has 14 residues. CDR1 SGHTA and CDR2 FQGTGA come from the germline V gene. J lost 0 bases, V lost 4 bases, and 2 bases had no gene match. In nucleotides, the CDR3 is TGTGCCAGCAGCTCGGGACTAAACCAAGAGACCCAGTACTTC. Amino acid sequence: CASSSGLNQETQYF.

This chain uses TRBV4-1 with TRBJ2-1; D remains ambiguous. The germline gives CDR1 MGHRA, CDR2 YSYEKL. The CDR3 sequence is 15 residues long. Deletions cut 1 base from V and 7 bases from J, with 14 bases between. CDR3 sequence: CASSQGAYPSNEQFF. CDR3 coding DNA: TGCGCCAGCAGCCAAGGGGCCTATCCCTCAAATGAGCAGTTCTTC.

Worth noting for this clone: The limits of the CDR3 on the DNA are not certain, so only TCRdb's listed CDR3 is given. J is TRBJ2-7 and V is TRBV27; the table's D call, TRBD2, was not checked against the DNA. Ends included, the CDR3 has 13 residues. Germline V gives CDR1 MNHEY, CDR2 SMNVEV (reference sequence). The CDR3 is CASSSSRPTEQYF.

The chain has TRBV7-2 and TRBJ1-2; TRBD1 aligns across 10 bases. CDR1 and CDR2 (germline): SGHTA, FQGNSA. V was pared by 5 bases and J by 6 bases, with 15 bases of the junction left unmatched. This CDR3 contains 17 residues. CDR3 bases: TGTGCCAGCAGCCCCCGGACAGGGGGGCGATTGCGTGATGGCTACACCTTC. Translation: CASSPRTGGRLRDGYTF. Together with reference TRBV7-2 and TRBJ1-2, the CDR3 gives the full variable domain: GAGVSQSPSNKVTEKGKDVELRCDPISGHTALYWYRQSLGQGLEFLIYFQGNSAPDKSGLPSDRFSAERTGGSVSTLTIQRTQQEDSAVYLCASSPRTGGRLRDGYTFGSGTRLTVV.

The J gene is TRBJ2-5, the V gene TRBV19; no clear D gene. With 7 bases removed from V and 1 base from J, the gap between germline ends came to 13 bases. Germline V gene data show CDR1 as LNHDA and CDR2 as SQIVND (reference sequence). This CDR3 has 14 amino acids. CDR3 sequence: CASTTSGSQETQYF. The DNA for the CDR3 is TGTGCCAGTACCACTTCCGGGTCCCAAGAGACCCAGTACTTC.

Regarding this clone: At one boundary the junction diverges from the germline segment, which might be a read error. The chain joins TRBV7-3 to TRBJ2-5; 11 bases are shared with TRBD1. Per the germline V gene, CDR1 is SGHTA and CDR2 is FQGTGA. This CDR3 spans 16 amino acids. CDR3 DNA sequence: TGTGCAAGCTCCTACGGGACAGGGGGATCTTTGGAGATCCAGTACTTC. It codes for CASSYGTGGSLEIQYF.

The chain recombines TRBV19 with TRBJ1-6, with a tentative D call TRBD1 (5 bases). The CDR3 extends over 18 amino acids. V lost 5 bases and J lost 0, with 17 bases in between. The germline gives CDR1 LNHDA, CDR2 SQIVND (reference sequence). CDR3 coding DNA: TGTGCCAGTAGTCGATCGATCAGGGCAAGCTCCTATAATTCACCCCTCCACTTT. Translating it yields CASSRSIRASSYNSPLHF.

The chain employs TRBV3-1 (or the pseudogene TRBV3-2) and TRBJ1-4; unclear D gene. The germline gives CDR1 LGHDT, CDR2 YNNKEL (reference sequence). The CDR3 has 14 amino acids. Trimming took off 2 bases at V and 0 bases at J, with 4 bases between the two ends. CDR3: CASSQQATNEKLFF. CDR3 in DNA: TGTGCCAGCAGCCAACAGGCAACTAATGAAAAACTGTTTTTT.

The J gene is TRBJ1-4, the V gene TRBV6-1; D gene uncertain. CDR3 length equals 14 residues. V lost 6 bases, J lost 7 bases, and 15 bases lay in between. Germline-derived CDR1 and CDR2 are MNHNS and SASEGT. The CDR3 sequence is CASSFGIGSEKLFF. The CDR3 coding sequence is TGTGCCAGCAGCTTCGGGATAGGTTCTGAAAAACTGTTTTTT.

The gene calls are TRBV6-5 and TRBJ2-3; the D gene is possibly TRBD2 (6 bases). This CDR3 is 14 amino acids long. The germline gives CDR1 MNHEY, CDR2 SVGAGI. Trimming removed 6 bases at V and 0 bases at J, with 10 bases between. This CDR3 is CASSTSLSTDTQYF. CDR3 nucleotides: TGTGCCAGCAGCACTAGCCTTAGCACAGATACGCAGTATTTT.

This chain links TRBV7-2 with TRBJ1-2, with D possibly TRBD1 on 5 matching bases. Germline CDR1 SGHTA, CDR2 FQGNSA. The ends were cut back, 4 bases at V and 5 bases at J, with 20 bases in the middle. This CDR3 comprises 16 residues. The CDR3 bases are TGTGCCAGCAGCTCAGGCCAGGGCTTGGGATCATATGGCTACACCTTC. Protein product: CASSSGQGLGSYGYTF.

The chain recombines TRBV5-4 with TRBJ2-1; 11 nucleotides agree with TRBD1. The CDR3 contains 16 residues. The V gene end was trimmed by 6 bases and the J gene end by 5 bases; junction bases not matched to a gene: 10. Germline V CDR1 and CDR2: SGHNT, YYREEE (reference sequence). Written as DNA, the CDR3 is TGTGCCAGCACACCAGAGCCGGGACAGGGGGACAATGAGCAGTTCTTC. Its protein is CASTPEPGQGDNEQFF.

CDR3 nucleotide sequence: TGTGCCAGCAGCCCCCCGGGGAGCTACGAGCAGTACTTC. Its protein product is CASSPPGSYEQYF. The chain employs TRBV3-1 (or the pseudogene TRBV3-2) and TRBJ2-7, with a weak D call TRBD2 (5 bases). This CDR3 region has 13 residues. From germline, CDR1 is LGHDT and CDR2 YNNKEL (reference sequence). Trimming shortened V by 4 bases and J by 3 bases, and 10 bases separated the two germline ends.

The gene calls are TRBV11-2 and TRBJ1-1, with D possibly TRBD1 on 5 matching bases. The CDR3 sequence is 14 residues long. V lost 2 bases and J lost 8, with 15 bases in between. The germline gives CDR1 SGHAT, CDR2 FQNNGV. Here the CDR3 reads CASSLKRLRGEAFF. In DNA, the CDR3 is TGTGCCAGCAGCTTAAAGCGCCTAAGGGGAGAAGCTTTCTTT.

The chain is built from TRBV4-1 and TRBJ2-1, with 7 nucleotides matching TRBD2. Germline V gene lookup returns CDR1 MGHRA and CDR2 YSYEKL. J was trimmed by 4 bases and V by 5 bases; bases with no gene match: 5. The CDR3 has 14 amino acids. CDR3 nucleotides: TGCGCCAGCAGCGGGGGGGTGGATTACAATGAGCAGTTCTTC. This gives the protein CASSGGVDYNEQFF.

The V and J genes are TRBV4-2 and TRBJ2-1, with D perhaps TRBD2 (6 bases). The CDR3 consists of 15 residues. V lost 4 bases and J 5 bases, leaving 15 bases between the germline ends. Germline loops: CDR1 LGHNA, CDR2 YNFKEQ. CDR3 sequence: CASSRLAGYDNEQFF. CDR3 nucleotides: TGTGCCAGCAGCCGGCTCGCGGGGTACGACAATGAGCAGTTCTTC.

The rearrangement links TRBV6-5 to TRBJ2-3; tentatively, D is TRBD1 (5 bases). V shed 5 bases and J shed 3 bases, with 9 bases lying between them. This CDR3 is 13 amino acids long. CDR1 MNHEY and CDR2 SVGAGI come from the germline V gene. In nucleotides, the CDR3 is TGTGCCAGCAGTCCTCAGGGTACAGATACGCAGTATTTT. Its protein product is CASSPQGTDTQYF.